The 29 T cell receptor beta chains reported below all come from one sample, sequenced in a study of cytomegalovirus exposure and HLA in healthy donors. Profiling relied on immunoSEQ multiplex PCR, and the TCRdb table lists in-frame clones only, not all of them. This sample has some 270,000 clones, with approximately 86% found just once. Sequenced material: PBMCs. The receptors originated from a woman under 30 in good health and CMV-seronegative.

V and J are TRBV4-2 and TRBJ1-5, with no clear D. Trimming shortened V by 0 bases and J by 6 bases, and 12 bases separated the two germline ends. This CDR3 is 15 amino acids long. Germline V CDR1 and CDR2: LGHNA, YNFKEQ. CDR3 in amino acids: CASSQEVTWSQPQHF. DNA for the CDR3: TGTGCCAGCAGCCAAGAGGTCACATGGAGTCAGCCCCAGCATTTT.

The chain links TRBV30 to TRBJ1-1, with a tentative D call TRBD1 (6 bases). Germline V gene data show CDR1 as GTSNPN and CDR2 as SVGIG (reference sequence). The CDR3 length is 14 residues. The V gene lost 0 bases and the J gene lost 12 bases, with 20 bases spanning the gap. CDR3 region: CAWSVAAARGPTFF. The CDR3, as DNA: TGTGCCTGGAGTGTAGCCGCCGCCAGGGGCCCGACTTTCTTT.

At least ten counts were recorded for this clone. The rearrangement joins TRBV28 to TRBJ2-5; 9 bases agree with TRBD1. The CDR3 consists of 17 residues. V was pared by 3 bases and J by 5 bases, with 13 bases of the junction left unmatched. The germline gives CDR1 MDHEN, CDR2 SYDVKM. The CDR3 nucleotides read TGTGCCAGCAGTTTCTTAGCAAACAGGGGGCGTGAGGAGACCCAGTACTTC. Its protein is CASSFLANRGREETQYF.

The chain is built from TRBV2 and TRBJ2-7; 9 bases are shared with TRBD2. Germline CDR1 is SNHLY and CDR2 is FYNNEI. The CDR3 has 13 residues. J was trimmed by 3 bases and V by 10 bases; bases with no gene match: 7. The CDR3: CAIGGGANYEQYF. The CDR3 region has the DNA TGTGCCATAGGCGGGGGGGCAAACTACGAGCAGTACTTC.

The V and J genes are TRBV6-5 and TRBJ2-7, with D tentatively TRBD1 (6 bases). The ends were cut back, 6 bases at V and 6 bases at J, with 12 bases in the middle. This CDR3 contains 12 residues. Per the germline V gene, CDR1 is MNHEY and CDR2 is SVGAGI. The CDR3: CASRRDTGEQYF. DNA for the CDR3: TGTGCCAGCAGACGGGACACAGGCGAGCAGTACTTC.

This clone was counted once. This chain links TRBV9 with TRBJ2-3; maybe TRBD1 (6 bases). The germline CDR1 and CDR2 sequences are SGDLS and YYNGEE. The CDR3 spans 15 residues. V lost 3 bases and J lost 1, with 12 bases in between. The CDR3 DNA sequence: TGTGCCAGCAGCGGGGCAGGGGTGGGCACAGATACGCAGTATTTT. Translated: CASSGAGVGTDTQYF.

The chain links TRBV7-2 to TRBJ1-6, with D perhaps matching TRBD1 (5 bases). V lost 3 bases, J lost 10 bases, and 16 bases lay in between. The germline gives CDR1 SGHTA, CDR2 FQGNSA. The CDR3 has 15 residues. DNA for the CDR3: TGTGCCAGCAGCTTGGCAACGGGGGTTGGGTCACCCCTCCACTTT. Translating gives CASSLATGVGSPLHF.

This clone was seen only once. This sequence joins TRBV6-1 and TRBJ2-1; D ambiguous. The CDR3 is made up of 12 amino acids. Germline lookup yields CDR1 MNHNS and CDR2 SASEGT. V was clipped by 3 bases and J by 5 bases, with 5 bases between them. CDR3 in amino acids: CASSDVNNEQFF. CDR3 in DNA: TGTGCCAGCAGTGACGTAAACAATGAGCAGTTCTTC.

The gene calls are TRBV7-3 and TRBJ1-1; D unresolved. The CDR3 totals 15 residues. Germline CDR1 and CDR2: SGHTA and FQGTGA. Trimming took off 5 bases at V and 0 bases at J, with 13 bases between the two ends. The CDR3 region is CASSPSSDLNTEAFF. In DNA form, the CDR3 reads TGTGCCAGCAGCCCGAGTAGTGATTTGAACACTGAAGCTTTCTTT.

The chain employs TRBV27 and TRBJ2-3, with 12 bases identical to TRBD2. Germline V lookup: CDR1 MNHEY, CDR2 SMNVEV (reference sequence). After removal of 6 bases from V and 5 bases from J, the junction contained 3 bases not matched to a gene. The CDR3 loop spans 14 amino acids. DNA of the CDR3: TGTGCCAGCAGACTAGCGGGGGGAGTAGATACGCAGTATTTT. Translated, it gives CASRLAGGVDTQYF.

The table lists this clone with a count of one. The chain joins TRBV29-1 to TRBJ1-2; D remains unclear. This CDR3 spans 13 amino acids. CDR1 and CDR2 from the germline V gene are SQVTM and ANQGSEA. Trimming stripped 0 bases from V and 7 bases from J, with 12 bases between. The CDR3 sequence: CSVEDTVFPGYTF. CDR3 nucleotide sequence: TGCAGCGTTGAAGACACAGTGTTCCCTGGCTACACCTTC.

This clone was counted a few times. The chain carries TRBV2 and TRBJ1-5; no clear D. The V gene's germline CDR1 is SNHLY and CDR2 FYNNEI. The germline V and J ends were trimmed by 11 bases and 0 bases, with 11 bases remaining between them. The CDR3 consists of 13 residues. CDR3 DNA: TGTGCCGGTAGCCGGGATAGCAATCAGCCCCAGCATTTT. Protein product: CAGSRDSNQPQHF.

The chain employs TRBV7-9 and TRBJ1-1; 10 bases align to TRBD1. The CDR3 runs to 16 residues. In germline, CDR1 is SEHNR, CDR2 FQNEAQ (reference sequence). V lost 5 bases to trimming and J lost 1 base; unmatched junction nucleotides: 7. CDR3 in amino acids: CASSLGTGEANTEAFF. The DNA for the CDR3 is TGTGCCAGCAGCCTTGGGACAGGGGAAGCGAACACTGAAGCTTTCTTT.

This rearrangement joins TRBV19 to TRBJ1-1; D not certain. CDR1 is LNHDA and CDR2 is SQIVND in the germline V gene (reference sequence). The CDR3 runs to 14 residues. V lost 4 bases, J lost 0 bases, and 9 bases lay in between. The CDR3 reads CASSTRHLNTEAFF. CDR3 bases: TGTGCCAGTAGTACTCGACATCTGAACACTGAAGCTTTCTTT.

V usage is TRBV19 and J usage is TRBJ2-6; D call uncertain. This CDR3 is built from 15 residues. V was trimmed by 4 bases and J by 1 base, leaving 8 bases between them. The V gene's germline CDR1 is LNHDA and CDR2 SQIVND (reference sequence). The CDR3 nucleotides are TGTGCCAGTAGTACCGGTCCGTCTGGGGCCAACGTCCTGACTTTC. Its translation: CASSTGPSGANVLTF.

V usage is TRBV19 and J usage is TRBJ1-6; 8 nucleotides agree with TRBD1. V gave up 5 bases and J gave up 7 bases; unmatched junction bases: 4. CDR1 is LNHDA, CDR2 SQIVND, per germline (reference sequence). CDR3 length: 14 amino acids. For the CDR3, the DNA is TGTGCCAGTAGTCCGGGACAGGACAATTCACCCCTCCACTTT. Encoded protein: CASSPGQDNSPLHF.

The genes are TRBV6-1 and TRBJ2-7, with D perhaps matching TRBD1 (6 bases). The CDR3 consists of 12 residues. Germline CDR1 is MNHNS and CDR2 is SASEGT. Trimming removed 7 bases at V and 6 bases at J, with 13 bases between. The CDR3 reads CASNNRALEQYF. The CDR3 nucleotides are TGTGCCAGCAACAACAGGGCACTCGAGCAGTACTTC.

The V gene is TRBV28, the J gene TRBJ1-3; 10 bases are shared with TRBD1. Germline V CDR1 and CDR2: MDHEN, SYDVKM. The CDR3 length is 16 residues. The V segment lost 4 bases and the J segment 4 bases; nucleotides outside the gene matches: 7. The CDR3, as DNA: TGTGCCAGCAGTTATCTGACAGGGGGCTCCGGAAACACCATATATTTT. Its translation: CASSYLTGGSGNTIYF. Variable domain in full (rest from reference TRBV28 and TRBJ1-3): DVKVTQSSRYLVKRTGEKVFLECVQDMDHENMFWYRQDPGLGLRLIYFSYDVKMKEKGDIPEGYSVSREKKERFSLILESASTNQTSMYLCASSYLTGGSGNTIYFGEGSWLTVV.

The chain is built from TRBV29-1 and TRBJ1-2; 9 positions match TRBD1. The V segment lost 5 bases and the J segment 8 bases; nucleotides outside the gene matches: 15. Germline CDR1 is SQVTM and CDR2 is ANQGSEA. CDR3 size: 15 residues. Written as DNA, the CDR3 is TGCAGCGTTCGTCGACAGGGGGAAGACTCTAGCGGCTACACCTTC. It translates to CSVRRQGEDSSGYTF.

The chain combines TRBV2 with TRBJ2-1; no firm D call. This CDR3 has 14 amino acids. Germline CDR1 is SNHLY and CDR2 is FYNNEI. Trimming took off 6 bases at V and 3 bases at J, with 12 bases between the two ends. The CDR3 DNA sequence: TGTGCCAGCAGGGGCCTAAGTTACTACAATGAGCAGTTCTTC. Translated: CASRGLSYYNEQFF.

This clone was recorded once. This sequence joins TRBV2 and TRBJ1-2; D is uncertain. Germline CDR1 reads SNHLY; CDR2 reads FYNNEI. V shed 2 bases and J shed 7 bases, with 5 bases lying between them. The CDR3 has 11 amino acids. The CDR3 spells CASSEFVGYTF. DNA for the CDR3: TGTGCCAGCAGTGAATTCGTTGGCTACACCTTC.

This clone occurred once. The J gene is TRBJ2-7, the V gene TRBV29-1; tentative D call: TRBD2 (6 bases). Germline values: CDR1 SQVTM, CDR2 ANQGSEA. V lost 4 bases and J lost 2, with 21 bases in between. The length of the CDR3 is 16 residues. CDR3 sequence (DNA): TGCAGCGTTGCCGGGAAGTCGGGACTGATTACCTACGAGCAGTACTTC. This translates into CSVAGKSGLITYEQYF.

The chain couples TRBV30 to TRBJ1-1; 11 bases agree with TRBD1. This CDR3 has 19 residues. Germline V gene sequence: CDR1 GTSNPN, CDR2 SVGIG (reference sequence). V lost 2 bases to trimming and J lost 0 bases; unmatched junction nucleotides: 14. The CDR3 loop reads CAWSRVLGDRGGLNTEAFF. The CDR3 region has the DNA TGTGCCTGGAGTAGGGTTTTAGGGGACAGGGGGGGTTTGAACACTGAAGCTTTCTTT. Based on the CDR3 plus reference TRBV30 and TRBJ1-1, the full variable domain is SQTIHQWPATLVQPVGSPLSLECTVEGTSNPNLYWYRQAAGRGLQLLFYSVGIGQISSEVPQNLSASRPQDRQFILSSKKLLLSDSGFYLCAWSRVLGDRGGLNTEAFFGQGTRLTVV.

The rearrangement joins TRBV27 to TRBJ1-2; weak D call: TRBD1 (6 bases). The CDR3 extends over 13 amino acids. V was trimmed by 2 bases and J by 6 bases, leaving 10 bases between them. Germline lookup yields CDR1 MNHEY and CDR2 SMNVEV (reference sequence). CDR3 loop: CASSLNRVDGYTF. CDR3 sequence (DNA): TGTGCCAGCAGTTTAAACAGGGTCGATGGCTACACCTTC.

The V and J genes are TRBV10-3 and TRBJ1-2, with 9 bases identical to TRBD1. This CDR3 is built from 13 residues. Germline V CDR1 and CDR2: ENHRY, SYGVKD. The junction had 7 bases not matched to a gene; V was cut back by 6 bases and J by 8 bases. CDR3 nucleotides: TGTGCCATCAGCGAGGGACAGGGTAGCGGCTACACCTTC. Translation: CAISEGQGSGYTF.

Remarks on this clone: This same CDR3 is encoded by further DNA sequences in the sample. The chain couples TRBV28 to TRBJ2-7; perhaps TRBD1 as D (6 bases). Germline CDR1 MDHEN, CDR2 SYDVKM. Trimming removed 2 bases at V and 4 bases at J, with 6 bases between. The CDR3 contains 12 residues. The CDR3 DNA follows: TGTGCCAGCAGTTTACAGGGGTACGAGCAGTACTTC. This gives the protein CASSLQGYEQYF.

The chain links TRBV2 to TRBJ1-1; D uncertain. Germline loops: CDR1 SNHLY, CDR2 FYNNEI. The ends were cut back, 5 bases at V and 3 bases at J, with 10 bases in the middle. CDR3 size: 13 residues. CDR3 loop: CASSPQLYTEAFF. The CDR3 DNA sequence: TGTGCCAGCAGTCCACAGCTGTACACTGAAGCTTTCTTT.

The table lists this clone with a count of one. V is TRBV7-9 and J is TRBJ2-7, with D possibly being TRBD2 (5 bases). CDR1 is SEHNR and CDR2 is FQNEAQ in the germline V gene (reference sequence). This CDR3 has 15 residues. V lost 3 bases and J lost 0, with 12 bases in between. In DNA form, the CDR3 reads TGTGCCAGCAGCTTTATCCCGGGGTTCTCCTACGAGCAGTACTTC. Translation gives CASSFIPGFSYEQYF. The complete variable domain, with remaining parts taken from reference TRBV7-9 and TRBJ2-7, reads DTGVSQNPRHKITKRGQNVTFRCDPISEHNRLYWYRQTLGQGPEFLTYFQNEAQLEKSRLLSDRFSAERPKGSFSTLEIQRTEQGDSAMYLCASSFIPGFSYEQYFGPGTRLTVT.

The V and J genes are TRBV6-5 and TRBJ2-1; D gene unclear. This CDR3 is 16 amino acids long. Trimming shortened V by 3 bases and J by 0 bases, and 12 bases separated the two germline ends. Germline V CDR1 and CDR2: MNHEY, SVGAGI. This CDR3 reads CASSYAAASSYNEQFF. DNA for the CDR3: TGTGCCAGCAGTTATGCGGCGGCGAGCTCCTACAATGAGCAGTTCTTC.